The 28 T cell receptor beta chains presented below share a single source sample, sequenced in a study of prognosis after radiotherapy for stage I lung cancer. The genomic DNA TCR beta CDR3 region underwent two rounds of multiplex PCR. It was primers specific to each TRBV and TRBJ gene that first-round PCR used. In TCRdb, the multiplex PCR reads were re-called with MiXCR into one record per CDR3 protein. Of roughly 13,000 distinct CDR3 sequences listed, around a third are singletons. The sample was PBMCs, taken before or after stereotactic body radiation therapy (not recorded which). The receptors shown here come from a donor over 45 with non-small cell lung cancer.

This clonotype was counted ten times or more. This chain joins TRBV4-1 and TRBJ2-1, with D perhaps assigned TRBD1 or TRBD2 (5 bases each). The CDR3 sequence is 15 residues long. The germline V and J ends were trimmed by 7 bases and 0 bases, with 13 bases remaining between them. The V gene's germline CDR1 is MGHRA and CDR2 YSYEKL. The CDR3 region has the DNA TGCGCCAGCACACGGGACCAAAGCTCCTACAATGAGCAGTTCTTC. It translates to CASTRDQSSYNEQFF.

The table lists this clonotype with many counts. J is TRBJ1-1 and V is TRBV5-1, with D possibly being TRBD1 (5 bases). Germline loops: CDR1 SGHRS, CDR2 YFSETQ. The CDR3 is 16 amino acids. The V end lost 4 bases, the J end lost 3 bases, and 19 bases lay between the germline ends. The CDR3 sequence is CASSPRVGAVDTEAFF. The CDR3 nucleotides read TGCGCCAGCAGCCCCAGGGTCGGGGCTGTCGACACTGAAGCTTTCTTT.

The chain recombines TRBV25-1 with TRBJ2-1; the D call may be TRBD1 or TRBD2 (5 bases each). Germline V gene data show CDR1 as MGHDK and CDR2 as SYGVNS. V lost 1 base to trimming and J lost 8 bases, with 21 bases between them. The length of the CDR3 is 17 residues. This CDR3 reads CASSESFLEDTGDEQFF. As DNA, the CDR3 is TGTGCCAGCAGTGAATCGTTCTTGGAGGACACGGGTGATGAGCAGTTCTTC.

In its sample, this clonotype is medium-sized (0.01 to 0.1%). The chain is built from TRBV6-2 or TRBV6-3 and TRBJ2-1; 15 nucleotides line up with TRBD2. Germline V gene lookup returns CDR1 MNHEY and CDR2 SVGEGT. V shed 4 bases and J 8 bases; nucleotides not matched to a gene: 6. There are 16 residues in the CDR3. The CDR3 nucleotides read TGTGCCAGCAGTTTCGGACTAGCGGGAGGGCTATATGAGCAGTTCTTC. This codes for CASSFGLAGGLYEQFF.

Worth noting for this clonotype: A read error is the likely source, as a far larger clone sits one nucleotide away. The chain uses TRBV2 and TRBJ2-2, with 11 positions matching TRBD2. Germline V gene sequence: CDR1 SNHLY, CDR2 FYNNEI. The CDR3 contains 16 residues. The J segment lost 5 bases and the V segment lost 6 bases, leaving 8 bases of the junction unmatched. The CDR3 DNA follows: TGTGCCAGCAGAGCACGCCGACTAGCGGGAACCGGGGAGCTGTTTTTT. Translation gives CASRARRLAGTGELFF.

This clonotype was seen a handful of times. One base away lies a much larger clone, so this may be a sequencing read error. The CDR3 DNA reads as TGTACCAGCAGTGTGTACGGACTAGCGGAGTTCTTC. Protein sequence: CTSSVYGLAEFF. This chain connects TRBV6-1 to TRBJ2-1; the match to TRBD2 covers 10 bases. This CDR3 has 12 amino acids. The germline CDR1 and CDR2 sequences are MNHNS and SASEGT.

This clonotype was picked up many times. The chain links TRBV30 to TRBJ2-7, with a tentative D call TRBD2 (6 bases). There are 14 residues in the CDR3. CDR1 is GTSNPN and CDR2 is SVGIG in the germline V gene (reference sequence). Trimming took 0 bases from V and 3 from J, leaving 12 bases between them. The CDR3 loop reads CAWSVGGVGYEQYF. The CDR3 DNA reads TGTGCCTGGAGTGTAGGAGGGGTGGGCTACGAGCAGTACTTC.

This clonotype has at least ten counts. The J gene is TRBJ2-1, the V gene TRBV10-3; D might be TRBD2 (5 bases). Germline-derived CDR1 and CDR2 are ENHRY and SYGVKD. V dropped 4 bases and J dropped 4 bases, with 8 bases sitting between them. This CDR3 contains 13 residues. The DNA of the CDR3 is TGTGCCATCAGTGGGACTGGATACAATGAGCAGTTCTTC. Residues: CAISGTGYNEQFF.

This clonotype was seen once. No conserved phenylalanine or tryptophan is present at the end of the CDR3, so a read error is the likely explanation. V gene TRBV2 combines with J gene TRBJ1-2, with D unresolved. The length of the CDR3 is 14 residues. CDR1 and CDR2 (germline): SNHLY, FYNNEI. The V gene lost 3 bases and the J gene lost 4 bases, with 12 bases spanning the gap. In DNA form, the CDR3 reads TGTGCCAGCAGTGACGCACCAGAAGGCTATGGCTACACCGTC. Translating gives CASSDAPEGYGYTV.

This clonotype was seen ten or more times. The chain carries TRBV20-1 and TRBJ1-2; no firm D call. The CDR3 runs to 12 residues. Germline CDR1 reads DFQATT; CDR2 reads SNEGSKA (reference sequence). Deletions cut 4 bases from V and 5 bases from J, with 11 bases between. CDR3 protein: CSAKRTEYGYTF. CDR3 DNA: TGCAGTGCTAAACGTACAGAATATGGCTACACCTTC.

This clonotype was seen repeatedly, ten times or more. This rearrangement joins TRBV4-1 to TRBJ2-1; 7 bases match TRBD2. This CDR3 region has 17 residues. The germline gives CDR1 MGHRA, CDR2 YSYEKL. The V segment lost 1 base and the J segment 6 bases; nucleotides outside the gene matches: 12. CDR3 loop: CASSQGFLSREGNEQFF. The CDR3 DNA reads TGCGCCAGCAGCCAAGGGTTCCTTAGCAGGGAGGGCAATGAGCAGTTCTTC.

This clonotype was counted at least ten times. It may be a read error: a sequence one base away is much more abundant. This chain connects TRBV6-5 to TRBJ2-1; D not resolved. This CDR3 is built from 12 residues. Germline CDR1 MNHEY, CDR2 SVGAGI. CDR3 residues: CAGSYRATVQFF. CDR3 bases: TGTGCCGGCAGTTACCGGGCAACCGTCCAGTTCTTC.

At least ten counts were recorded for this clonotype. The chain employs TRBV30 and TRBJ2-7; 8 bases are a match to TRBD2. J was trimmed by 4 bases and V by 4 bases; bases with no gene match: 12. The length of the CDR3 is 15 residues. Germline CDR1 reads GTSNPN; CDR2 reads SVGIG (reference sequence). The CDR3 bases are TGTGCCTGGATGCCAAAGGTCAGCGGGAGTTACGAGCAGTACTTC. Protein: CAWMPKVSGSYEQYF.

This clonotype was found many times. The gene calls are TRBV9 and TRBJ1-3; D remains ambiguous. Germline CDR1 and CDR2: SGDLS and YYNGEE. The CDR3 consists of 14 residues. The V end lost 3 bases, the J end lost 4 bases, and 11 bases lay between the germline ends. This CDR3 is CASSASPGGNTIYF. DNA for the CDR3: TGTGCCAGCAGCGCCTCCCCCGGAGGAAACACCATATATTTT.

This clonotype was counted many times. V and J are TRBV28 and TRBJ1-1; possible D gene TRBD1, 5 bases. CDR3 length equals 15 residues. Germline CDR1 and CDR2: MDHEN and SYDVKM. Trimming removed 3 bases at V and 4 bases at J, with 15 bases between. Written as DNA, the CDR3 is TGTGCCAGCAGTTTGCACGGGACTACGGGCACTGAAGCTTTCTTT. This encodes CASSLHGTTGTEAFF.

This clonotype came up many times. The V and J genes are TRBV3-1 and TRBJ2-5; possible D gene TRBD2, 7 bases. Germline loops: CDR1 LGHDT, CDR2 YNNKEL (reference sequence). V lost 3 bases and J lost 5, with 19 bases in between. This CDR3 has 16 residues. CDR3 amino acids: CASSQVPWGGRETQYF. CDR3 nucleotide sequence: TGTGCCAGCAGCCAGGTACCCTGGGGGGGCAGGGAGACCCAGTACTTC.

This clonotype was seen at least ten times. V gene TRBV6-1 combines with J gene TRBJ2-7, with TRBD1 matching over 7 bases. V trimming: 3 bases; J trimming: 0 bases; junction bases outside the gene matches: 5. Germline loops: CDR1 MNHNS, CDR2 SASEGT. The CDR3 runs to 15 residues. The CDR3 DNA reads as TGTGCCAGCAGTGATTACGGGACAGTCTCCTACGAGCAGTACTTC. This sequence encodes CASSDYGTVSYEQYF.

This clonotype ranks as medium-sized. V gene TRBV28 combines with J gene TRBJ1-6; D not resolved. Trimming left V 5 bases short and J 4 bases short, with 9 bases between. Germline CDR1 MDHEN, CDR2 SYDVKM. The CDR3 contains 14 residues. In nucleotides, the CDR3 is TGTGCCAGCAGTCCAACAGTTTATAATTCACCCCTCCACTTT. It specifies CASSPTVYNSPLHF.

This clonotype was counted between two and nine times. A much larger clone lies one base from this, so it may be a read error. CDR3 bases: TGTGCCCGGGGACTGGGGAATGAAAAACTGTTTTTT. This encodes CARGLGNEKLFF. The chain links TRBV30 to TRBJ1-4; possible D gene TRBD1, 5 bases. This CDR3 comprises 12 residues. Germline CDR1 GTSNPN, CDR2 SVGIG (reference sequence). Trimming cost V 8 bases and J 5 bases, with 12 bases left between them.

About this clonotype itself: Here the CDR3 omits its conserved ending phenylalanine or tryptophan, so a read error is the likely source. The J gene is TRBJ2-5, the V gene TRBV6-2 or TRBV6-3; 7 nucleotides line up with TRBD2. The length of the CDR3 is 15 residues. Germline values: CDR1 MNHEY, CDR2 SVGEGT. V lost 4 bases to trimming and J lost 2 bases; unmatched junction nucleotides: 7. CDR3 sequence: CASSSEGGRQETQYL. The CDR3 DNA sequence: TGTGCCAGCAGTTCCGAGGGAGGGAGACAAGAGACCCAGTACTTA.

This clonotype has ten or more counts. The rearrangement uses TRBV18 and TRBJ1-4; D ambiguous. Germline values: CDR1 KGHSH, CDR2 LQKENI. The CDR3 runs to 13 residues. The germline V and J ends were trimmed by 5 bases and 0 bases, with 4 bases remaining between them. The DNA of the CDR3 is TGTGCCAGCTCAGTTGCAACTAATGAAAAACTGTTTTTT. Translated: CASSVATNEKLFF.

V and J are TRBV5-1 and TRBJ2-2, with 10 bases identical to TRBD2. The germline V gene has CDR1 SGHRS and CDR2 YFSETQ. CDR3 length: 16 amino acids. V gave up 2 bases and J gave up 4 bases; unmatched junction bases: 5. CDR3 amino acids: CASSFLAGGFTGELFF. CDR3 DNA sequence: TGCGCCAGCAGCTTCTTAGCGGGGGGCTTCACCGGGGAGCTGTTTTTT. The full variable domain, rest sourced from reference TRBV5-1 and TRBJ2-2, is KAGVTQTPRYLIKTRGQQVTLSCSPISGHRSVSWYQQTPGQGLQFLFEYFSETQRNKGNFPGRFSGRQFSNSRSEMNVSTLELGDSALYLCASSFLAGGFTGELFFGEGSRLTVL.

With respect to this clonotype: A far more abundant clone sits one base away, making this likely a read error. The CDR3 nucleotides read TGTGCCAGCAGGAAAAAGGGGGCTGACTATGGCTACACCTTC. Protein product: CASRKKGADYGYTF. This chain links TRBV6-2 or TRBV6-3 with TRBJ1-2, with 7 bases that match TRBD1. The trim removed 6 bases at V and 3 bases at J, leaving 7 bases unmatched. Per the germline V gene, CDR1 is MNHEY and CDR2 is SVGEGT. The length of the CDR3 is 14 residues.

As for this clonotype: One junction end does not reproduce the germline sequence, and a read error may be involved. Here the CDR3 DNA reads TGTGCCAGTAGCTTCCTCGGGACTAGCGTGGGGTGGGAGACCCAGTACTTC. Protein product: CASSFLGTSVGWETQYF. The V gene is TRBV7-6, the J gene TRBJ2-5; 10 nucleotides agree with TRBD2. The CDR3 contains 17 residues. Germline V CDR1 and CDR2: SGHVS, FNYEAQ. The full variable domain, rest sourced from reference TRBV7-6 and TRBJ2-5, is GAGVSQSPRYKVTKRGQDVALRCDPISGHVSLYWYRQALGQGPEFLTYFNYEAQQDKSGLPNDRFSAERPEGSISTLTIQRTEQRDSAMYRCASSFLGTSVGWETQYFGPGTRLLVL.

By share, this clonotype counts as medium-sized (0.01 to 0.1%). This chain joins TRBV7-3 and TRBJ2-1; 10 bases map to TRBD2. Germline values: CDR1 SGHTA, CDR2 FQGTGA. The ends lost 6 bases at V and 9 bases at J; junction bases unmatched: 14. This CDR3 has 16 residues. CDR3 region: CASSSPGTSVHGEQFF. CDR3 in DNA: TGTGCCAGCAGTAGTCCCGGGACTAGCGTTCATGGTGAGCAGTTCTTC.

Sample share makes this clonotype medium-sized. The CDR3 here is CASSSPGGAGANVLTF. The DNA for the CDR3 is TGTGCCAGCAGCTCACCAGGGGGGGCTGGGGCCAACGTCCTGACTTTC. V is TRBV7-2 and J is TRBJ2-6; D is possibly TRBD1 or TRBD2 (7 bases each). This CDR3 is 16 amino acids long. Germline-derived CDR1 and CDR2 are SGHTA and FQGNSA. Trimming shortened V by 4 bases and J by 2 bases, and 12 bases separated the two germline ends.

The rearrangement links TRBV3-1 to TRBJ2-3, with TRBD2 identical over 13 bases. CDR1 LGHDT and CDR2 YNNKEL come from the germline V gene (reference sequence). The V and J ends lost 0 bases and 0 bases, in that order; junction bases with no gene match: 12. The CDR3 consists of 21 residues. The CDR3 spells CASSQDFRPGLAGTSTDTQYF. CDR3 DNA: TGTGCCAGCAGCCAAGACTTCCGACCGGGACTAGCGGGAACAAGCACAGATACGCAGTATTTT.

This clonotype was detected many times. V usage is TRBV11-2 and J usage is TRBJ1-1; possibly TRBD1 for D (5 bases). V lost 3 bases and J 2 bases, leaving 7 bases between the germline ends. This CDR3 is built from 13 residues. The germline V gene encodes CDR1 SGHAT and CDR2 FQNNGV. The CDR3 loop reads CASSLGRNTEAFF. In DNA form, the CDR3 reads TGTGCCAGCAGCTTGGGACGTAACACTGAAGCTTTCTTT.